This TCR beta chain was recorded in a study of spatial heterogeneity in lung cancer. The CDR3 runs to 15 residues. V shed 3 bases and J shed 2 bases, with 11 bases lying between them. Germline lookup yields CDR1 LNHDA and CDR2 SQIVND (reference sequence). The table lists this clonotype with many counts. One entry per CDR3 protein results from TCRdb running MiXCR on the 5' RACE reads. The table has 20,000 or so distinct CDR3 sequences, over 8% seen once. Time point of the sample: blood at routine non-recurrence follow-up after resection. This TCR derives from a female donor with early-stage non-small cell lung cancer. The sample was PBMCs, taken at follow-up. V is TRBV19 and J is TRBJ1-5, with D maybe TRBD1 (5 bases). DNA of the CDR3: TGTGCCAGTAGTATCTGGGAAGGGGGCAATCAGCCCCAGCATTTT. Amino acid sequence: CASSIWEGGNQPQHF. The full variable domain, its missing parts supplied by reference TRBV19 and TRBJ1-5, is DGGITQSPKYLFRKEGQNVTLSCEQNLNHDAMYWYRQDPGQGLRLIYYSQIVNDFQKGDIAEGYSVSREKKESFPLTVTSAQKNPTAFYLCASSIWEGGNQPQHFGDGTRLSIL.